The 29 T cell receptor beta chains listed next were all sequenced from one sample in a study of cytomegalovirus exposure and HLA in healthy donors. The PCR employed 60 Vbeta primers together with 13 Jbeta primers. TCRdb keeps only in-frame clones here, not all; method: immunoSEQ multiplex PCR. The table has approximately 170,000 clones, roughly 80% seen once. Sequencing was performed on PBMCs. Receptors were obtained from a man aged 45-65 years in good health and CMV-seropositive.

This chain connects TRBV4-1 to TRBJ1-1, with D unresolved. The ends were cut back, 5 bases at V and 5 bases at J, with 6 bases in the middle. In germline, CDR1 is MGHRA, CDR2 YSYEKL. CDR3 length: 11 residues. CDR3 sequence reads: CASSFRTEAFF. CDR3 sequence (DNA): TGCGCCAGCAGCTTCAGGACTGAAGCTTTCTTT.

The chain recombines TRBV10-2 with TRBJ1-1; D is possibly TRBD1 (6 bases). V was cut by 4 bases and J by 0 bases, with 15 bases left in between. Looked up from germline, CDR1 is WSHSY and CDR2 is SAAADI. The CDR3 runs 16 residues. Written as DNA, the CDR3 is TGCGCCAGCAGTGTAAGGGTAGGGGGTCTGAACACTGAAGCTTTCTTT. Its translation: CASSVRVGGLNTEAFF.

The genes are TRBV6-4 and TRBJ2-5; perhaps TRBD1 as D (7 bases). The germline CDR1 and CDR2 sequences are MRHNA and SNTAGT. The CDR3 extends over 15 amino acids. The V end was cut by 2 bases, the J end by 9 bases, with 19 bases between. CDR3: CASSDGGTVPSPQYF. The CDR3, as DNA: TGTGCCAGCAGTGACGGGGGGACAGTCCCTTCGCCCCAGTACTTC.

The chain combines TRBV5-1 with TRBJ2-1, with 9 bases lining up with TRBD1. CDR1 and CDR2 (germline): SGHRS, YFSETQ. V shed 2 bases, J shed 6 bases, and the junction held 3 bases outside the gene matches. The CDR3 loop spans 14 amino acids. CDR3 protein: CASSFGQGINEQFF. The CDR3 bases are TGCGCCAGCAGCTTCGGACAGGGGATCAATGAGCAGTTCTTC.

The V gene is TRBV6-1, the J gene TRBJ2-1; 7 bases align to TRBD2. V lost 5 bases to trimming and J lost 4 bases; unmatched junction nucleotides: 8. The CDR3 is 15 residues long. The germline CDR1 and CDR2 sequences are MNHNS and SASEGT. As DNA, the CDR3 is TGTGCCAGCAGTAGGGCTAGCGGAGCTTACAATGAGCAGTTCTTC. This translates into CASSRASGAYNEQFF.

The chain is built from TRBV4-1 and TRBJ2-3, with TRBD2 identical over 13 bases. This CDR3 has 16 amino acids. Germline assignment: CDR1 MGHRA and CDR2 YSYEKL. With V trimmed by 4 bases and J by 5 bases, 6 bases remained unmatched. The chain's CDR3 is CASSPGLAGRVDTQYF. The CDR3 region has the DNA TGCGCCAGCAGCCCGGGACTAGCGGGGAGGGTAGATACGCAGTATTTT.

This clone was observed a single time. The chain combines TRBV27 with TRBJ1-5, with D perhaps TRBD1 (6 bases). V lost 6 bases to trimming and J lost 6 bases, with 18 bases between them. The CDR3 has 15 residues. Germline V gene lookup returns CDR1 MNHEY and CDR2 SMNVEV (reference sequence). CDR3 nucleotides: TGTGCCAGCAGGTTACAGGGTTTAAGTGGTCAGCCCCAGCATTTT. Protein: CASRLQGLSGQPQHF.

V and J are TRBV27 and TRBJ1-6; the D gene is possibly TRBD1 (5 bases). Germline loops: CDR1 MNHEY, CDR2 SMNVEV (reference sequence). Trimming removed 6 bases at V and 10 bases at J, with 16 bases between. This CDR3 spans 14 amino acids. This CDR3 reads CASSESGSASPLHF. CDR3 nucleotide sequence: TGTGCCAGCAGCGAATCAGGGTCTGCGTCACCCCTCCACTTT.

This clone was observed a single time. The chain joins TRBV29-1 to TRBJ1-1, with D tentatively TRBD1 (6 bases). Trimming shortened V by 7 bases and J by 3 bases, and 9 bases separated the two germline ends. Germline values: CDR1 SQVTM, CDR2 ANQGSEA. CDR3 length: 11 residues. CDR3 residues: CSGGHHTEAFF. CDR3 nucleotides: TGCAGCGGGGGACATCACACTGAAGCTTTCTTT. The whole variable domain, filled in from reference TRBV29-1 and TRBJ1-1, reads SAVISQKPSRDICQRGTSLTIQCQVDSQVTMMFWYRQQPGQSLTLIATANQGSEATYESGFVIDKFPISRPNLTFSTLTVSNMSPEDSSIYLCSGGHHTEAFFGQGTRLTVV.

The chain has TRBV27 and TRBJ2-5, with 11 bases that match TRBD2. V shed 5 bases and J 2 bases; nucleotides not matched to a gene: 7. This CDR3 is built from 16 residues. Germline values: CDR1 MNHEY, CDR2 SMNVEV (reference sequence). In DNA form, the CDR3 reads TGTGCCAGCAGTCGACACGGGACTAGCGGTCAAGAGACCCAGTACTTC. Protein: CASSRHGTSGQETQYF.

J is TRBJ1-4 and V is TRBV7-6; unclear D gene. This CDR3 is 13 amino acids long. V dropped 5 bases and J dropped 7 bases, with 11 bases sitting between them. Germline V CDR1 and CDR2: SGHVS, FNYEAQ. CDR3 DNA sequence: TGTGCCAGCAGCGGCAGTCAGTCTGAAAAACTGTTTTTT. Protein sequence: CASSGSQSEKLFF.

There are a few counts of this clone. The chain combines TRBV28 with TRBJ2-7; 14 bases match TRBD2. Looked up from germline, CDR1 is MDHEN and CDR2 is SYDVKM. The V and J ends lost 6 bases and 0 bases, in that order; junction bases with no gene match: 10. The CDR3 has 18 amino acids. Here the CDR3 reads CASRSPGLAGESSYEQYF. CDR3 coding DNA: TGTGCCAGCAGGTCCCCGGGACTAGCGGGAGAGAGCTCCTACGAGCAGTACTTC. The whole variable domain, filled in from reference TRBV28 and TRBJ2-7, reads DVKVTQSSRYLVKRTGEKVFLECVQDMDHENMFWYRQDPGLGLRLIYFSYDVKMKEKGDIPEGYSVSREKKERFSLILESASTNQTSMYLCASRSPGLAGESSYEQYFGPGTRLTVT.

This sequence joins TRBV10-3 and TRBJ1-5, with TRBD1 as a possible D gene (5 bases). This CDR3 region has 14 residues. Germline V gene sequence: CDR1 ENHRY, CDR2 SYGVKD. The V and J ends lost 2 bases and 6 bases respectively, with 11 bases between them. The CDR3 nucleotides read TGTGCCATCAGTGAGGTGGCAGGGTCTCAGCCCCAGCATTTT. Its translation: CAISEVAGSQPQHF.

The V gene is TRBV7-2, the J gene TRBJ2-2, with D perhaps matching TRBD2 (7 bases). V lost 1 base and J lost 5, with 20 bases in between. CDR1 is SGHTA, CDR2 FQGNSA, per germline. This CDR3 is built from 18 residues. CDR3 residues: CASSLGGGRGARTGELFF. CDR3 sequence (DNA): TGTGCCAGCAGCTTAGGGGGGGGCAGGGGCGCCCGGACCGGGGAGCTGTTTTTT. The variable domain in full, completed from reference TRBV7-2 and TRBJ2-2, reads GAGVSQSPSNKVTEKGKDVELRCDPISGHTALYWYRQSLGQGLEFLIYFQGNSAPDKSGLPSDRFSAERTGGSVSTLTIQRTQQEDSAVYLCASSLGGGRGARTGELFFGEGSRLTVL.

The rearrangement links TRBV6-5 to TRBJ1-3; no definite D call. There are 14 residues in the CDR3. CDR1 and CDR2 from the germline V gene are MNHEY and SVGAGI. Between the trimmed V and J ends, which lost 6 bases and 0 bases, there was a span of 9 bases. The CDR3 DNA follows: TGTGCCAGCAGGCCGGGGTCCTCTGGAAACACCATATATTTT. This translates into CASRPGSSGNTIYF.

The rearrangement joins TRBV28 to TRBJ2-3; 13 nucleotides align to TRBD2. Per the germline V gene, CDR1 is MDHEN and CDR2 is SYDVKM. V shed 5 bases, J shed 2 bases, and the junction held 7 bases outside the gene matches. The length of the CDR3 is 17 residues. The CDR3 loop is CASSNGLAGDNTDTQYF. CDR3 DNA sequence: TGTGCCAGCAGTAACGGACTAGCGGGAGATAACACAGATACGCAGTATTTT.

This clone has just one count. This chain connects TRBV6-1 to TRBJ2-3, with D maybe TRBD2 (6 bases). CDR3 length: 15 residues. Germline V gives CDR1 MNHNS, CDR2 SASEGT. V was cut by 8 bases and J by 4 bases, with 19 bases left in between. The CDR3 here is CASELRGEGADTQYF. The CDR3 coding sequence is TGTGCCAGCGAACTCCGCGGGGAAGGGGCAGATACGCAGTATTTT.

The V and J genes are TRBV19 and TRBJ2-7; D not certain. The CDR3 loop spans 11 amino acids. V was shortened by 6 bases and J by 3 bases, with 6 bases between the two germline ends. The germline gives CDR1 LNHDA, CDR2 SQIVND (reference sequence). The CDR3 loop is CASRSGYEQYF. The CDR3 nucleotides read TGTGCCAGTAGGTCCGGCTACGAGCAGTACTTC.

The chain combines TRBV27 with TRBJ1-1; D not resolved. Germline V gene lookup returns CDR1 MNHEY and CDR2 SMNVEV (reference sequence). V was trimmed by 8 bases and J by 0 bases, leaving 10 bases between them. The length of the CDR3 is 13 residues. The CDR3 DNA follows: TGTGCCAGCCACTTAGCCATGAACACTGAAGCTTTCTTT. It codes for CASHLAMNTEAFF.

This clone was recorded only once. V is TRBV11-1 and J is TRBJ2-7, with TRBD1 as a possible D gene (5 bases). Germline lookup yields CDR1 SGHAT and CDR2 FQDESV (reference sequence). The CDR3 has 14 residues. Trimming cost V 2 bases and J 2 bases, with 10 bases left between them. CDR3 in DNA: TGTGCCAGCAGCTTAAATTTCAGGGCCTACGAGCAGTACTTC. Translation gives CASSLNFRAYEQYF.

V is TRBV28 and J is TRBJ1-2; no clear D. With 7 bases removed from V and 8 bases from J, the gap between germline ends came to 17 bases. The germline gives CDR1 MDHEN, CDR2 SYDVKM. This CDR3 spans 13 amino acids. DNA for the CDR3: TGTGCCAGCACCTACGGGAAGGGCTGGGGCTACACCTTC. It is translated as CASTYGKGWGYTF.

The genes are TRBV6-1 and TRBJ1-2; TRBD1 aligns across 10 bases. The CDR3 totals 13 residues. CDR1 and CDR2 (germline): MNHNS, SASEGT. J was trimmed by 8 bases and V by 6 bases; bases with no gene match: 6. The CDR3 is CASSLWDRGGYTF. DNA for the CDR3: TGTGCCAGCAGCCTCTGGGACAGGGGCGGCTACACCTTC.

The CDR3 coding sequence is TGCGCCAGCAGCGAACAGGGGGCGCTTGGAAACACCATATATTTT. Residues: CASSEQGALGNTIYF. The V and J genes are TRBV5-1 and TRBJ1-3; 9 bases line up with TRBD1. The CDR3 has 15 residues. Losses at the gene ends were 4 bases for V and 3 bases for J; bases not matched to a gene: 5. Per germline, CDR1 SGHRS and CDR2 YFSETQ.

V and J are TRBV28 and TRBJ2-3, with 7 bases fitting TRBD2. J lost 0 bases, V lost 8 bases, and 14 bases had no gene match. Germline V gene sequence: CDR1 MDHEN, CDR2 SYDVKM. The CDR3 spans 17 residues. The CDR3 loop reads CASEHLADPTSTDTQYF. CDR3 DNA sequence: TGTGCCAGCGAGCACCTAGCGGACCCAACTAGCACAGATACGCAGTATTTT.

V is TRBV2 and J is TRBJ2-7; perhaps TRBD1 as D (7 bases). The length of the CDR3 is 14 residues. The V gene's germline CDR1 is SNHLY and CDR2 FYNNEI. Trimming pared 7 bases from V and 2 bases from J, leaving 15 bases between. CDR3 amino acids: CASKVGRGAYEQYF. The CDR3 DNA follows: TGTGCCAGCAAAGTCGGCAGGGGGGCCTACGAGCAGTACTTC.

The V call is TRBV27, the J call TRBJ1-2, with a possible D match to TRBD1 (6 bases). This CDR3 comprises 15 residues. V lost 3 bases to trimming and J lost 4 bases, with 15 bases between them. Germline V CDR1 and CDR2: MNHEY, SMNVEV (reference sequence). The CDR3 sequence: CASSFQQGGFYGYTF. CDR3 coding DNA: TGTGCCAGCAGTTTCCAACAGGGCGGCTTCTATGGCTACACCTTC.

This clone was detected once. The chain links TRBV13 to TRBJ2-1; 9 bases align to TRBD2. Germline assignment: CDR1 PRHDT and CDR2 FYEKMQ (reference sequence). V was clipped by 3 bases and J by 0 bases; unmatched bases: 0. CDR3 size: 15 residues. The CDR3 loop is CASSFSGSSYNEQFF. CDR3 sequence (DNA): TGTGCCAGCAGCTTTAGCGGGAGCTCCTACAATGAGCAGTTCTTC. Supplemented by reference TRBV13 and TRBJ2-1, the full variable domain reads AAGVIQSPRHLIKEKRETATLKCYPIPRHDTVYWYQQGPGQDPQFLISFYEKMQSDKGSIPDRFSAQQFSDYHSELNMSSLELGDSALYFCASSFSGSSYNEQFFGPGTRLTVL.

This clone came up once. This sequence joins TRBV2 and TRBJ1-2; D remains unclear. V gave up 5 bases and J gave up 3 bases, with 13 bases separating them. In germline, CDR1 is SNHLY, CDR2 FYNNEI. This CDR3 has 14 amino acids. The CDR3 DNA sequence: TGTGCCAGCAGTTTGGGGAGGTCCGACTATGGCTACACCTTC. It codes for CASSLGRSDYGYTF.

V is TRBV28 and J is TRBJ2-7, with 7 positions matching TRBD1. Germline loops: CDR1 MDHEN, CDR2 SYDVKM. The V segment lost 6 bases and the J segment 5 bases; nucleotides outside the gene matches: 7. There are 13 residues in the CDR3. CDR3 in amino acids: CASRIRDSNEQYF. CDR3 DNA: TGTGCCAGCAGGATCCGGGACAGCAACGAGCAGTACTTC.